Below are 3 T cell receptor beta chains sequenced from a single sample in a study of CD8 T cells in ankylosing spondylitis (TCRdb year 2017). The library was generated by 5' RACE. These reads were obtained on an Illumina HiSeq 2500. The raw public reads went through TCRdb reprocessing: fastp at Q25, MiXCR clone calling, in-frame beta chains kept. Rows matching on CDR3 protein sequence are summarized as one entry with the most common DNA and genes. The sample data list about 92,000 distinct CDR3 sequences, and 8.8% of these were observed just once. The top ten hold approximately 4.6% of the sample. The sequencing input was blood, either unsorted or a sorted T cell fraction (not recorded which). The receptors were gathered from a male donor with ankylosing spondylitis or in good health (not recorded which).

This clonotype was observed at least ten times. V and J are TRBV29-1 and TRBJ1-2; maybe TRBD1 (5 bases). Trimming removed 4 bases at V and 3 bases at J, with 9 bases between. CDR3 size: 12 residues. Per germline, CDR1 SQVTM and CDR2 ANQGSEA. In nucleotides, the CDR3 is TGCAGCGTTGCCGGGACGGACTATGGCTACACCTTC. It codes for CSVAGTDYGYTF.

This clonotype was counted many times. Here the CDR3 reads CASSETYEQYF. CDR3 in DNA: TGTGCCAGCAGTGAAACTTACGAGCAGTACTTC. The V and J genes are TRBV12-3 or TRBV12-4 and TRBJ2-7; D unclear. This CDR3 region has 11 residues. Trimming shortened V by 5 bases and J by 4 bases, and 6 bases separated the two germline ends.

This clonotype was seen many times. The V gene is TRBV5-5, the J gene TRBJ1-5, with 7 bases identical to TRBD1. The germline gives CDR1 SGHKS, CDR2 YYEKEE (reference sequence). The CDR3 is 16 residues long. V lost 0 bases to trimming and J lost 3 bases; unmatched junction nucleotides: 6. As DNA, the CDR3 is TGTGCCAGCAGCTTGGCCAGGGACAGCATCAATCAGCCCCAGCATTTT. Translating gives CASSLARDSINQPQHF. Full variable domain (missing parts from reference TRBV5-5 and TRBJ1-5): DAGVTQSPTHLIKTRGQQVTLRCSPISGHKSVSWYQQVLGQGPQFIFQYYEKEERGRGNFPDRFSARQFPNYSSELNVNALLLGDSALYLCASSLARDSINQPQHFGDGTRLSIL.